This T cell receptor beta chain was sequenced in a study of chemoradiotherapy in HPV16-positive cancers. This CDR3 region has 15 residues. Germline V CDR1 and CDR2: SGHNT, YYREEE (reference sequence). V was clipped by 4 bases and J by 9 bases; unmatched bases: 10. TCRdb keeps only in-frame clones here, not all; method: immunoSEQ multiplex PCR. Of more than 10,000 clones detected, around nine tenths appear once; the ten largest clones hold roughly 2.4%. Sequencing was performed on blood, taken from a patient who underwent chemoradiotherapy. V and J are TRBV5-4 and TRBJ2-3; 11 bases line up with TRBD1. The TCR comes from a human donor with HPV-associated anogenital cancer. The CDR3 coding sequence is TGTGCCAGCAGCAAACCGGGACAGGGGGTAGTGACGCAGTATTTT. Protein product: CASSKPGQGVVTQYF.